The entry below gives a single TCR beta chain sequence along with its context. Clones were read by immunoSEQ multiplex PCR, and TCRdb kept only the in-frame ones, dropping some. The data show about 270,000 clones, more than 70% seen once. The data belong to a study of blood T cell repertoires in COVID-19. The junction had 5 bases not matched to a gene; V was cut back by 6 bases and J by 6 bases. Germline V CDR1 and CDR2: MNHNY, SVGAGI (reference sequence). This CDR3 region has 14 residues. This TCR was sampled from a woman aged 50 to 60 with acute or convalescent COVID-19. The chain links TRBV6-6 to TRBJ1-5, with 10 bases lining up with TRBD1. The sequenced material came from peripheral blood. The CDR3 sequence: CASRTGGAGQPQHF. The DNA for the CDR3 is TGTGCCAGCAGGACAGGGGGCGCCGGTCAGCCCCAGCATTTT.